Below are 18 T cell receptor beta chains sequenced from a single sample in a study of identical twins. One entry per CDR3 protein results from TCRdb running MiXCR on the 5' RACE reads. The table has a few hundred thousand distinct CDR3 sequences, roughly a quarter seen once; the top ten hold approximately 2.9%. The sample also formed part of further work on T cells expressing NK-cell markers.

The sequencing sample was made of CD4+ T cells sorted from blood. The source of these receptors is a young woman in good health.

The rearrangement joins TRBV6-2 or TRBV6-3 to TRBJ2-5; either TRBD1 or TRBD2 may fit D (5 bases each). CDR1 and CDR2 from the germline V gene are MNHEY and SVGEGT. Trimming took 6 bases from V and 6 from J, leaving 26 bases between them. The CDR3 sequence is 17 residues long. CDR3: CASRPFWGTGERKTQYF. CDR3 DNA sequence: TGTGCCAGCAGACCATTTTGGGGGACCGGGGAGAGAAAGACCCAGTACTTC.

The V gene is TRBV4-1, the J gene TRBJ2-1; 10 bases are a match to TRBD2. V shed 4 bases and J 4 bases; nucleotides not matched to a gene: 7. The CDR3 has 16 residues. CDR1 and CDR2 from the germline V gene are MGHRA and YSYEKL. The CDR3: CASSPQLAGKYNEQFF. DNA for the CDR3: TGCGCCAGCAGCCCCCAACTAGCGGGAAAGTACAATGAGCAGTTCTTC.

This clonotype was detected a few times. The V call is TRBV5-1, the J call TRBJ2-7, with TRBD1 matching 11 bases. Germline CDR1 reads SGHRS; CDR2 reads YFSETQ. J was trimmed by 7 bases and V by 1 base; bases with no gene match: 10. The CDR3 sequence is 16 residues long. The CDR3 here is CASSLLKGQGAIEQYF. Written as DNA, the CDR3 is TGCGCCAGCAGCTTGCTAAAAGGACAGGGGGCGATTGAGCAGTACTTC.

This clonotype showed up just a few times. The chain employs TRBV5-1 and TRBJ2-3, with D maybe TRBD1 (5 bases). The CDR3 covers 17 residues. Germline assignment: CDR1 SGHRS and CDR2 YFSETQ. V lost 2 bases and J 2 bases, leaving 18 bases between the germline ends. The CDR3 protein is CASSFSWSAGNTDTQYF. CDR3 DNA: TGCGCCAGCAGCTTTTCATGGAGTGCAGGGAACACAGATACGCAGTATTTT.

As DNA, the CDR3 is TGCAGTGCCCCGAAGGGCCAGCTAGCGGGGGGGTACCAAGAGACCCAGTACTTC. This encodes CSAPKGQLAGGYQETQYF. The rearrangement joins TRBV20-1 to TRBJ2-5; 12 bases are shared with TRBD2. The germline CDR1 and CDR2 sequences are DFQATT and SNEGSKA (reference sequence). The CDR3 runs to 18 residues. Trimming at V came to 6 bases and at J to 0 bases, leaving 14 bases not matched to a gene.

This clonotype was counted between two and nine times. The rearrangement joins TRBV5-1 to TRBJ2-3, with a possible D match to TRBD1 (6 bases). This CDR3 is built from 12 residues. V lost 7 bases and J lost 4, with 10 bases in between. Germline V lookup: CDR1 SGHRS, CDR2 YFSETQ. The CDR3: CASYGQPDTQYF. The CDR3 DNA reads TGCGCCAGCTACGGACAGCCAGATACGCAGTATTTT.

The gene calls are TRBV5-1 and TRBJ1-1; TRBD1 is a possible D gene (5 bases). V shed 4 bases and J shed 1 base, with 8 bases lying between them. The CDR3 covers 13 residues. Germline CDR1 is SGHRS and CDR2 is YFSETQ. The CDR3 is CASSMGPNTEAFF. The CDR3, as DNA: TGCGCCAGCAGCATGGGACCGAACACTGAAGCTTTCTTT.

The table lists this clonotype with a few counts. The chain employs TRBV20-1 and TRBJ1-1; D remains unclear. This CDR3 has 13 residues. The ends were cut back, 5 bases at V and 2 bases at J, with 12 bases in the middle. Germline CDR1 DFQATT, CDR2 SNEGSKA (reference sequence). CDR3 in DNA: TGCAGTGCTGCGTCGGTCAGCAACACTGAAGCTTTCTTT. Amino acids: CSAASVSNTEAFF.

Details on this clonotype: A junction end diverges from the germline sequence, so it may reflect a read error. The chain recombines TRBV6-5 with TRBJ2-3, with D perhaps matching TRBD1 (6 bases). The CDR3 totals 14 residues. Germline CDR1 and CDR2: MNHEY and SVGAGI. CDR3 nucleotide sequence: TGTGCCAGCAGTTACGGGGGCTCTGGAGATATGCAGTATTTT. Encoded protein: CASSYGGSGDMQYF.

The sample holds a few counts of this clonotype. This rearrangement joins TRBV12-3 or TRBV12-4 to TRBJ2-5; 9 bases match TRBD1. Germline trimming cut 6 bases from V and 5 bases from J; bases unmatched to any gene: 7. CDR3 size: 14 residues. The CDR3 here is CASSPQGAGETQYF. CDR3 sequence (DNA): TGTGCCAGCAGCCCACAGGGGGCCGGTGAGACCCAGTACTTC.

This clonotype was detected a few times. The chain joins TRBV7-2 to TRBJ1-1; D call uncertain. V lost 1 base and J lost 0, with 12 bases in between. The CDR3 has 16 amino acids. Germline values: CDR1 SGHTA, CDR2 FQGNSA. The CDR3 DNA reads TGTGCCAGCAGCTTAGGGGATGGGTACATGAACACTGAAGCTTTCTTT. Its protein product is CASSLGDGYMNTEAFF.

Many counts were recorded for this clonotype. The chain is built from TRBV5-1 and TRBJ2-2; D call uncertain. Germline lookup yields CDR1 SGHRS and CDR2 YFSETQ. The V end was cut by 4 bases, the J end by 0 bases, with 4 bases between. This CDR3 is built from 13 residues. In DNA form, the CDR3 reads TGCGCCAGCAGCGGGCCGAACACCGGGGAGCTGTTTTTT. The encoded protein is CASSGPNTGELFF. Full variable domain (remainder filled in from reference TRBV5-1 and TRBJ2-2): KAGVTQTPRYLIKTRGQQVTLSCSPISGHRSVSWYQQTPGQGLQFLFEYFSETQRNKGNFPGRFSGRQFSNSRSEMNVSTLELGDSALYLCASSGPNTGELFFGEGSRLTVL.

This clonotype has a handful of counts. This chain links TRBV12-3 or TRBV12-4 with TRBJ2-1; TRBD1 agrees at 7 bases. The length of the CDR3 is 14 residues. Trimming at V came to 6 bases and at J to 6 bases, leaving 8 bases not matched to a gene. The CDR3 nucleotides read TGTGCCAGCAGGAGACAGGGTGAGGGCAATGAGCAGTTCTTC. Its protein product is CASRRQGEGNEQFF.

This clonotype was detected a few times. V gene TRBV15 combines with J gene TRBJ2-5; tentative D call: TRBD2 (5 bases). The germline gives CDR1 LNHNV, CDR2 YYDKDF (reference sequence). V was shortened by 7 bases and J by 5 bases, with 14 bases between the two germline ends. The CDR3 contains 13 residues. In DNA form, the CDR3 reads TGTGCCACCAAGAGGGAGCCGGGGGAGACCCAGTACTTC. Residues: CATKREPGETQYF. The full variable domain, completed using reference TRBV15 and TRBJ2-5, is DAMVIQNPRYQVTQFGKPVTLSCSQTLNHNVMYWYQQKSSQAPKLLFHYYDKDFNNEADTPDNFQSRRPNTSFCFLDIRSPGLGDTAMYLCATKREPGETQYFGPGTRLLVL.

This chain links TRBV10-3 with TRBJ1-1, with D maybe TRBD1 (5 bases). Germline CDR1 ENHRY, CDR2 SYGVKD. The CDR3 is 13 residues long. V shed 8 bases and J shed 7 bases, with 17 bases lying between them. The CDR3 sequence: CAIGVAVRGEAFF. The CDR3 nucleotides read TGTGCCATCGGAGTGGCGGTGAGGGGTGAAGCTTTCTTT.

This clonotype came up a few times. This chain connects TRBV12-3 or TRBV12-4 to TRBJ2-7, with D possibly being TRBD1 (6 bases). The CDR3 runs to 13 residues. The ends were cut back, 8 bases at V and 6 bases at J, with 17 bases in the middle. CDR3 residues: CASSQGRAFEQYF. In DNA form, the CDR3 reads TGTGCCAGCTCACAGGGCCGGGCCTTCGAGCAGTACTTC.

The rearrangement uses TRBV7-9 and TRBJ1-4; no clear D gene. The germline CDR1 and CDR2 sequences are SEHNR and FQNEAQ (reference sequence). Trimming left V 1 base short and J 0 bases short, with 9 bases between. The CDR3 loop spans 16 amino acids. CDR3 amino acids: CASSLGGGSTNEKLFF. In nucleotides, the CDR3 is TGTGCCAGCAGCTTAGGAGGCGGGTCAACTAATGAAAAACTGTTTTTT. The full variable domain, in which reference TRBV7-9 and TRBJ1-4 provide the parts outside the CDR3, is DTGVSQNPRHKITKRGQNVTFRCDPISEHNRLYWYRQTLGQGPEFLTYFQNEAQLEKSRLLSDRFSAERPKGSFSTLEIQRTEQGDSAMYLCASSLGGGSTNEKLFFGSGTQLSVL.

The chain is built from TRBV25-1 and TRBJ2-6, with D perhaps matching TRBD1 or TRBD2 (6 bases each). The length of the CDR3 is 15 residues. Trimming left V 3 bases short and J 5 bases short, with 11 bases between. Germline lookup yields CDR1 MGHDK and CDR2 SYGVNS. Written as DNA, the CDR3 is TGTGCCAGCAGTGATCACAGGGACTGGGCCAACGTCCTGACTTTC. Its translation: CASSDHRDWANVLTF.